The clone carrying this TCR beta chain appeared once. The data were taken from a study of blood T cell repertoires in COVID-19. Study overall: T cells, B-cell-depleted T cells, or PBMCs provided the cDNA or gDNA that served as material.

This CDR3 comprises 14 residues. Germline V gene data show CDR1 as SGHAT and CDR2 as FQNNGV. The ends were cut back, 1 base at V and 6 bases at J, with 9 bases in the middle. Patients of the Seattle cohort, enrolled during active infection, were followed longitudinally. Per the original data handling: The authors estimated nucleated cell counts from reference gene primer amplification. Assay: immunoSEQ multiplex PCR; the TCRdb copy retains only in-frame clones and omits some. V, J and clone size reflect that table, while D and trimming were determined from the DNA. Found here are around 210,000 clones, roughly four fifths of them singletons; the top ten hold over 6.5%.

This sequence joins TRBV11-2 and TRBJ2-2; D is possibly TRBD2 (5 bases). Sample: peripheral blood. This TCR was sampled from a woman over 75 with COVID-19, enrolled during active disease. For the CDR3, the DNA is TGTGCCAGCAGCTTAGGAGGGAATGCCGGGGAGCTGTTTTTT. The encoded protein is CASSLGGNAGELFF.